A single sample is the source of the 22 T cell receptor beta chains below, sequenced in a study of blood T cell repertoires in COVID-19. Libraries were prepared by immunoSEQ multiplex PCR; TCRdb keeps only in-frame clonotypes and omits some of them. The profile shows about 130,000 clones, approximately 90% of them singletons. The specimen was peripheral blood. Receptor source: a man aged 50 or older with COVID-19, enrolled during active disease.

This chain links TRBV7-2 with TRBJ2-7, with D possibly matching TRBD1 (7 bases). CDR1 SGHTA and CDR2 FQGNSA come from the germline V gene. V was trimmed by 5 bases and J by 5 bases, leaving 22 bases between them. The length of the CDR3 is 16 residues. The CDR3 spells CASSPPRGGGPHEQYF. The CDR3 nucleotides are TGTGCCAGCAGCCCCCCTCGTGGAGGGGGCCCCCACGAGCAGTACTTC. The full variable domain, its missing parts supplied by reference TRBV7-2 and TRBJ2-7, is GAGVSQSPSNKVTEKGKDVELRCDPISGHTALYWYRQSLGQGLEFLIYFQGNSAPDKSGLPSDRFSAERTGGSVSTLTIQRTQQEDSAVYLCASSPPRGGGPHEQYFGPGTRLTVT.

This chain joins TRBV18 and TRBJ1-4; D unresolved. The CDR3 has 14 amino acids. Germline V lookup: CDR1 KGHSH, CDR2 LQKENI. Deletions cut 0 bases from V and 8 bases from J, with 10 bases between. CDR3 loop: CASSPPSGGEKLFF. The CDR3 nucleotides are TGTGCCAGCTCACCACCGTCGGGAGGGGAAAAACTGTTTTTT.

V and J are TRBV7-3 and TRBJ2-1; 10 nucleotides match TRBD2. This CDR3 is built from 16 residues. J was trimmed by 7 bases and V by 3 bases; bases with no gene match: 9. Germline V gene lookup returns CDR1 SGHTA and CDR2 FQGTGA. This CDR3 reads CASSFDLAGVGNEQFF. For the CDR3, the DNA is TGTGCCAGCAGCTTCGACCTAGCGGGAGTCGGGAATGAGCAGTTCTTC.

The chain carries TRBV5-1 and TRBJ2-7; 7 bases are a match to TRBD2. Germline-derived CDR1 and CDR2 are SGHRS and YFSETQ. The CDR3 sequence is 14 residues long. J gave up 2 bases and V 1 base, and 3 bases lay outside the gene matches. The CDR3 loop is CASSLRRGTYEQYF. As DNA, the CDR3 is TGCGCCAGCAGCTTGAGGCGGGGGACCTACGAGCAGTACTTC.

V is TRBV6-2 or TRBV6-3 and J is TRBJ2-3, with D perhaps matching TRBD2 (6 bases). V was trimmed by 4 bases and J by 0 bases, leaving 11 bases between them. CDR3 length equals 15 residues. CDR1 and CDR2 (germline): MNHEY, SVGEGT. In DNA form, the CDR3 reads TGTGCCAGCAGTTCCCCGGGACTCAGCACAGATACGCAGTATTTT. Amino acid sequence: CASSSPGLSTDTQYF.

In this sample, this clone turned up a few times. This chain joins TRBV7-9 and TRBJ1-1; no clear D. Germline V gene lookup returns CDR1 SEHNR and CDR2 FQNEAQ (reference sequence). V gave up 5 bases and J gave up 1 base, with 14 bases separating them. The CDR3 runs to 15 residues. CDR3 sequence reads: CASSATMAPNTEAFF. CDR3 coding DNA: TGTGCCAGCAGCGCCACGATGGCCCCGAACACTGAAGCTTTCTTT.

The CDR3 reads CASSSNAGNYGYTF. The CDR3 coding sequence is TGCGCCAGCAGCTCGAATGCGGGCAACTATGGCTACACCTTC. This chain links TRBV5-1 with TRBJ1-2; no reliable D call. The CDR3 loop spans 14 amino acids. Germline V gene sequence: CDR1 SGHRS, CDR2 YFSETQ. The V end lost 3 bases, the J end lost 2 bases, and 11 bases lay between the germline ends.

This CDR3 is CASSPQGHSYEQYF. The CDR3 DNA follows: TGTGCCAGCAGCCCCCAGGGGCACTCCTACGAGCAGTACTTC. The rearrangement uses TRBV7-8 and TRBJ2-7, with a tentative D call TRBD1 (6 bases). With 5 bases removed from V and 0 bases from J, the gap between germline ends came to 11 bases. CDR3 length equals 14 residues. Germline V gene sequence: CDR1 SGHVS, CDR2 FQNEAQ.

This clone was seen just once. The chain combines TRBV9 with TRBJ2-3; D may be TRBD2 (5 bases). Trimming pared 0 bases from V and 4 bases from J, leaving 15 bases between. The CDR3 sequence is 16 residues long. Germline V CDR1 and CDR2: SGDLS, YYNGEE. The CDR3 is CASSVGGSLIADTQYF. CDR3 in DNA: TGTGCCAGCAGCGTAGGAGGGAGTTTGATCGCAGATACGCAGTATTTT.

The V gene is TRBV5-1, the J gene TRBJ2-5; maybe TRBD1 (5 bases). With 3 bases removed from V and 5 bases from J, the gap between germline ends came to 11 bases. In germline, CDR1 is SGHRS, CDR2 YFSETQ. The CDR3 runs to 13 residues. CDR3 nucleotide sequence: TGCGCCAGCAGCTCCTCAGGGTGGGAGACCCAGTACTTC. Protein sequence: CASSSSGWETQYF.

This clone was counted only a few times. This chain connects TRBV10-3 to TRBJ2-3, with 12 bases identical to TRBD1. The CDR3 has 17 amino acids. The germline gives CDR1 ENHRY, CDR2 SYGVKD. After removal of 1 base from V and 2 bases from J, the junction contained 4 bases not matched to a gene. The CDR3 is CAISELGQGASTDTQYF. CDR3 coding DNA: TGTGCCATCAGTGAGTTGGGACAGGGGGCGTCCACAGATACGCAGTATTTT.

The V call is TRBV4-2, the J call TRBJ2-3, with 10 nucleotides matching TRBD2. V lost 1 base and J lost 7; bases outside the gene matches: 14. This CDR3 comprises 18 residues. The germline CDR1 and CDR2 sequences are LGHNA and YNFKEQ. The CDR3 protein is CASSQGGLAETGDNTQYF. CDR3 DNA: TGTGCCAGCAGCCAAGGAGGACTAGCGGAGACCGGGGATAATACGCAGTATTTT.

The rearrangement joins TRBV16 to TRBJ2-7; D gene ambiguous. V was clipped by 2 bases and J by 5 bases, with 7 bases between them. Germline V gene lookup returns CDR1 KGHSY and CDR2 FQNENV. The CDR3 runs 12 residues. CDR3 sequence reads: CASSQIQDEQYF. The CDR3 region has the DNA TGTGCCAGCAGCCAAATCCAGGACGAGCAGTACTTC. Filled out from reference TRBV16 and TRBJ2-7, the complete variable domain reads GEEVAQTPKHLVRGEGQKAKLYCAPIKGHSYVFWYQQVLKNEFKFLISFQNENVFDETGMPKERFSAKCLPNSPCSLEIQATKLEDSAVYFCASSQIQDEQYFGPGTRLTVT.

The chain recombines TRBV20-1 with TRBJ2-1; D gene uncertain. V lost 3 bases and J 0 bases, leaving 12 bases between the germline ends. Germline CDR1 DFQATT, CDR2 SNEGSKA (reference sequence). CDR3 size: 15 residues. As DNA, the CDR3 is TGCAGTGCTAGTCTTGTCACAAGCTCCTACAATGAGCAGTTCTTC. It encodes CSASLVTSSYNEQFF.

The V and J genes are TRBV11-2 and TRBJ2-1, with 11 bases lining up with TRBD1. Germline V lookup: CDR1 SGHAT, CDR2 FQNNGV. The V and J ends lost 3 bases and 7 bases, in that order; junction bases with no gene match: 5. This CDR3 is built from 15 residues. CDR3 sequence: CASSFGTGGRNEQFF. As DNA, the CDR3 is TGTGCCAGCAGCTTCGGGACAGGGGGGCGGAATGAGCAGTTCTTC.

The CDR3 is CASSSYREETQYF. CDR3 nucleotide sequence: TGTGCCAGCAGTTCCTACAGGGAAGAGACCCAGTACTTC. The J gene is TRBJ2-5, the V gene TRBV27; TRBD1 might be the D (6 bases). The CDR3 is 13 amino acids. The V end lost 4 bases, the J end lost 3 bases, and 9 bases lay between the germline ends. The germline CDR1 and CDR2 sequences are MNHEY and SMNVEV (reference sequence).

J is TRBJ2-7 and V is TRBV5-6; 8 bases map to TRBD1. The germline V gene has CDR1 SGHDT and CDR2 YYEEEE. The CDR3 runs to 15 residues. J gave up 4 bases and V 2 bases, and 8 bases lay outside the gene matches. CDR3 sequence reads: CASSFVDRVRYEQYF. CDR3 nucleotides: TGTGCCAGCAGCTTCGTGGACAGGGTTCGATACGAGCAGTACTTC.

The count of this clone is one. CDR3 DNA sequence: TGTGCCAGCAGTACGGGGACTGGCAATGAGCAGTTCTTC. Encoded protein: CASSTGTGNEQFF. This chain links TRBV12-3 or TRBV12-4 with TRBJ2-1; weak D call: TRBD2 (6 bases). There are 13 residues in the CDR3. Trimming shortened V by 5 bases and J by 6 bases, and 11 bases separated the two germline ends.

The rearrangement links TRBV19 to TRBJ2-2, with D tentatively TRBD2 (6 bases). Germline V CDR1 and CDR2: LNHDA, SQIVND (reference sequence). This CDR3 has 15 residues. V gave up 3 bases and J gave up 7 bases, with 15 bases separating them. The CDR3 loop is CASSILGGTGGELFF. The CDR3 DNA reads TGTGCCAGTAGTATTCTCGGCGGGACGGGCGGGGAGCTGTTTTTT.

The rearrangement links TRBV5-1 to TRBJ2-3; D uncertain. Germline CDR1 is SGHRS and CDR2 is YFSETQ. This CDR3 has 15 amino acids. V was pared by 1 base and J by 7 bases, with 16 bases between. The CDR3 DNA follows: TGCGCCAGCAGCTTGCCACAGCCTGAACTTAATACGCAGTATTTT. Protein product: CASSLPQPELNTQYF.

This sequence joins TRBV15 and TRBJ1-5; D possibly corresponds to TRBD1 (5 bases). The CDR3 loop spans 14 amino acids. Looked up from germline, CDR1 is LNHNV and CDR2 is YYDKDF (reference sequence). Trimming left V 6 bases short and J 4 bases short, with 13 bases between. The CDR3 DNA reads as TGTGCCACCAGTCCTGGCGGGGGAAATCAGCCCCAGCATTTT. It is translated as CATSPGGGNQPQHF.

The chain recombines TRBV5-1 with TRBJ2-2; maybe TRBD2 (5 bases). The ends were cut back, 0 bases at V and 6 bases at J, with 15 bases in the middle. From germline, CDR1 is SGHRS and CDR2 YFSETQ. This CDR3 comprises 16 residues. The CDR3 region is CASSLAGLVEAGELFF. CDR3 coding DNA: TGCGCCAGCAGCTTGGCCGGTCTAGTGGAGGCCGGGGAGCTGTTTTTT.